What follows describes a single T cell receptor beta chain. These data belong to a study of blood T cell repertoires in COVID-19. The overall study: From the United States, Italy and Spain came samples of acute and convalescent COVID-19. T cells, B-cell-depleted T cells, or PBMCs supplied cDNA or gDNA.

Measured with immunoSEQ multiplex PCR; TCRdb has only the in-frame clones, and not every one. This sample has 210,000 or so clones; around 80% occur once, and the top ten carry 3.5% to 5.5%. Researchers sorted participants into cohorts using their self-reported clinical history. Looked up from germline, CDR1 is SQVTM and CDR2 is ANQGSEA. There are 13 residues in the CDR3. Trimming cost V 5 bases and J 1 base, with 9 bases left between them. The TCR sequence derives from a young man with acute COVID-19. The sample comprised PBMCs or T cells enriched from blood (not recorded which). V usage is TRBV29-1 and J usage is TRBJ1-3; the D gene is possibly TRBD1 (5 bases). As DNA, the CDR3 is TGCAGCGTTAATACAGGTTCTGGAAACACCATATATTTT. This sequence encodes CSVNTGSGNTIYF.